These 11 T cell receptor beta chains originate from one sample sequenced in a study of T cell repertoires in cytomegalovirus infection. TCRdb recomputed calls from the reads with MiXCR, one row per CDR3 protein. Of around 750,000 distinct CDR3 sequences in the sample, 30% to 35% were seen once. No cognate antigen is known for these TCRs. The sequenced sample was cultured CD8+ T cells from PBMCs, obtained from culture after CMV antigen stimulation. The receptors stem from a human donor in good health (CMV status not recorded). Some clones in this sample may be carry-over from other donors' samples.

There are a few counts of this clonotype. The J gene is TRBJ1-3, the V gene TRBV19, with 9 bases that match TRBD1. This CDR3 has 19 amino acids. Trimming removed 2 bases from V and 2 bases from J; junction bases left unmatched: 13. The V gene's germline CDR1 is LNHDA and CDR2 SQIVND (reference sequence). The CDR3 here is CASSISLRDRANPGNTIYF. The CDR3 DNA follows: TGTGCCAGTAGTATATCCCTCCGGGACAGGGCGAATCCTGGAAACACCATATATTTT.

This clonotype was detected a few times. The chain employs TRBV6-6 and TRBJ1-3; D uncertain. Trimming removed 3 bases from V and 3 bases from J, with 6 bases in between. The V gene's germline CDR1 is MNHNY and CDR2 SVGAGI (reference sequence). CDR3 size: 13 residues. CDR3: CASSYLDGNTIYF. The CDR3 DNA reads TGTGCCAGCAGTTATCTTGATGGAAACACCATATATTTT.

This clonotype was observed a single time. The chain has TRBV27 and TRBJ2-5; 7 nucleotides align to TRBD2. J was trimmed by 2 bases and V by 3 bases; bases with no gene match: 9. The CDR3 runs 16 residues. Germline CDR1 and CDR2: MNHEY and SMNVEV (reference sequence). The CDR3 nucleotides read TGTGCCAGCAGTTTCATCGGGGGGAACTATCAAGAGACCCAGTACTTC. It yields the protein CASSFIGGNYQETQYF.

V is TRBV27 and J is TRBJ2-3, with 7 bases aligning to TRBD2. This CDR3 is built from 14 residues. V lost 4 bases to trimming and J lost 2 bases; unmatched junction nucleotides: 3. Looked up from germline, CDR1 is MNHEY and CDR2 is SMNVEV (reference sequence). The CDR3 here is CASSSGLLTDTQYF. For the CDR3, the DNA is TGTGCCAGCAGTTCGGGACTACTCACAGATACGCAGTATTTT.

This chain links TRBV7-9 with TRBJ1-2; 11 bases map to TRBD1. J was trimmed by 7 bases and V by 1 base; bases with no gene match: 5. Germline values: CDR1 SEHNR, CDR2 FQNEAQ (reference sequence). The CDR3 length is 15 residues. CDR3 coding DNA: TGTGCCAGCAGCTTAGGGACAGGGGGCGGATTTGGCTACACCTTC. It specifies CASSLGTGGGFGYTF.

This chain joins TRBV7-9 and TRBJ2-3; D gene uncertain. Germline assignment: CDR1 SEHNR and CDR2 FQNEAQ (reference sequence). The CDR3 contains 14 residues. The V end was cut by 5 bases, the J end by 2 bases, with 11 bases between. CDR3 amino acids: CASSPKPPTDTQYF. For the CDR3, the DNA is TGTGCCAGCAGCCCCAAGCCGCCCACAGATACGCAGTATTTT.

The chain links TRBV10-3 to TRBJ1-3; D not resolved. With 3 bases removed from V and 2 bases from J, the gap between germline ends came to 11 bases. CDR3 length equals 15 residues. Germline V CDR1 and CDR2: ENHRY, SYGVKD. Here the CDR3 reads CAISERAGPGNTIYF. The CDR3 DNA sequence: TGTGCCATCAGTGAACGAGCGGGCCCTGGAAACACCATATATTTT.

This chain uses TRBV7-9 with TRBJ2-5, with TRBD2 matching over 16 bases. J gave up 7 bases and V 5 bases, and 16 bases lay outside the gene matches. CDR1 and CDR2 (germline): SEHNR, FQNEAQ (reference sequence). The CDR3 totals 19 residues. The CDR3 bases are TGTGCCAGCAGCGACAGCCTACCGGGACTAGCGGGGGGGCTTGGGACCCAGTACTTC. Translation: CASSDSLPGLAGGLGTQYF. Filled out from reference TRBV7-9 and TRBJ2-5, the complete variable domain reads DTGVSQNPRHKITKRGQNVTFRCDPISEHNRLYWYRQTLGQGPEFLTYFQNEAQLEKSRLLSDRFSAERPKGSFSTLEIQRTEQGDSAMYLCASSDSLPGLAGGLGTQYFGPGTRLLVL.

Only a few counts were recorded for this clonotype. The chain has TRBV7-2 and TRBJ1-2, with a possible D match to TRBD1 (5 bases). In germline, CDR1 is SGHTA, CDR2 FQGNSA. The V and J ends lost 3 bases and 3 bases respectively, with 14 bases between them. The CDR3 loop spans 15 amino acids. CDR3 DNA sequence: TGTGCCAGCAGCTTGACCCCGACAGCGTACTATGGCTACACCTTC. Translated: CASSLTPTAYYGYTF.

This clonotype was seen more than once but under ten times. In DNA form, the CDR3 reads TGTGCCAGCAGCCCCACCCGAGGGACTAGCACAGATACGCAGTATTTT. Amino acid sequence: CASSPTRGTSTDTQYF. The chain joins TRBV7-9 to TRBJ2-3; D perhaps matches TRBD2 (6 bases). There are 16 residues in the CDR3. Per the germline V gene, CDR1 is SEHNR and CDR2 is FQNEAQ (reference sequence). The ends were cut back, 5 bases at V and 0 bases at J, with 15 bases in the middle.

This clonotype came up a few times. V and J are TRBV6-2 or TRBV6-3 and TRBJ2-1; 7 nucleotides agree with TRBD1. Germline CDR1 is MNHEY and CDR2 is SVGEGT. The junction had 9 bases not matched to a gene; V was cut back by 2 bases and J by 2 bases. This CDR3 is 17 amino acids long. CDR3 loop: CASSYHSTGETYNEQFF. CDR3 nucleotides: TGTGCCAGCAGTTACCACTCCACAGGGGAGACCTACAATGAGCAGTTCTTC.